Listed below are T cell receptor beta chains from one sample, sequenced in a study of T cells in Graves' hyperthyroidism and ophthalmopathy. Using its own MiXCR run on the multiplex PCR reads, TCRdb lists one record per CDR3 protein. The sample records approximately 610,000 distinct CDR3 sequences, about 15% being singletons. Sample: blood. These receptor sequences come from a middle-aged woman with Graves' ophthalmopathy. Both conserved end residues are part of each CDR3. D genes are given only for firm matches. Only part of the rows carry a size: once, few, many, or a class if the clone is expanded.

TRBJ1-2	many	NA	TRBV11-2	CASSLDLQVTGDYGYTF	TGTGCCAGCAGCTTAGATCTTCAAGTGACTGGGGACTACGGCTACACCTTC
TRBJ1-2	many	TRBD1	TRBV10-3	CAISEARTGSYGYTF	TGTGCCATCAGTGAGGCGCGGACAGGGTCCTATGGCTACACCTTC
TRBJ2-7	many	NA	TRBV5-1	CASSLERAHEQYF	TGCGCCAGCAGCTTGGAAAGGGCGCACGAGCAGTACTTC
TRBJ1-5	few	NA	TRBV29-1	CSVGRDSNQPQHF	TGCAGCGTTGGAAGGGACAGCAATCAGCCCCAGCATTTT
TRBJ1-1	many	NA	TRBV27	CASSLGVSSSEAFF	TGTGCCAGCAGTTTGGGGGTCAGTAGTTCTGAAGCTTTCTTT
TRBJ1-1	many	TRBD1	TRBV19	CASTLWGGTGGAGTEAFF	TGTGCCAGTACCCTATGGGGTGGGACAGGGGGCGCAGGGACTGAAGCTTTCTTT
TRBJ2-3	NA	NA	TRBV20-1	CRPTLSTDTQYF	TGCAGGCCCACTCTTAGCACAGATACGCAGTATTTT
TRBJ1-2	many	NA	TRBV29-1	CSVGGANYGYTF	TGCAGCGTTGGGGGGGCAAACTATGGCTACACCTTC
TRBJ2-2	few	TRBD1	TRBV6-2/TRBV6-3	CASTNDRGPTGELFF	TGTGCCAGCACCAACGACAGGGGGCCCACCGGGGAGCTGTTTTTT
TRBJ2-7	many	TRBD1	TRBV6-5	CASSYEDRVYEQYF	TGTGCCAGCAGTTACGAGGACAGGGTCTACGAGCAGTACTTC
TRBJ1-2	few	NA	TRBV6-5	CASSYDGGSFYGYTF	TGTGCCAGCAGTTACGATGGCGGGTCCTTCTATGGCTACACCTTC
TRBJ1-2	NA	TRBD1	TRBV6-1	CASSRPGTGGNYGYTF	TGTGCCAGCAGTCGCCCCGGGACAGGGGGCAACTATGGCTACACCTTC
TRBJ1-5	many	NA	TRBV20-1	CSAPRPGYYSNQPQHF	TGCAGTGCCCCCCGACCAGGTTACTATAGCAATCAGCCCCAGCATTTT
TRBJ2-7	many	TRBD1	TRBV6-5	CASSFRDRAYEQYF	TGTGCCAGCAGTTTCCGGGACAGGGCCTACGAGCAGTACTTC
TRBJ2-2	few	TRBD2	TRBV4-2	CASSRGTSEPTGELFF	TGTGCCAGCAGCCGAGGGACTAGCGAGCCCACCGGGGAGCTGTTTTTT
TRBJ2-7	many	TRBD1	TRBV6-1	CASSQDRVTPYEQYF	TGTGCCAGCAGTCAGGACAGGGTGACGCCCTACGAGCAGTACTTC
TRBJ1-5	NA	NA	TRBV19	CASSTTGPPYQPQHF	TGTGCCAGTAGTACGACGGGACCTCCCTATCAGCCCCAGCATTTT
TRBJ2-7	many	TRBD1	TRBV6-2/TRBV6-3	CASSDETGPTYEQYF	TGTGCCAGCAGTGACGAGACAGGGCCCACCTACGAGCAGTACTTC